The clone carrying this T cell receptor beta chain was observed a few times. Its antigen is unknown. This sample is drawn from a study of T-cell memory formation after mild COVID-19. Study context: The two donors had largely donor-specific TCR clusters. Regarding the study as a whole: The appearance of some responding clones in pre-infection memory suggested that cross-reactive memory joined.

V was clipped by 2 bases and J by 9 bases, with 11 bases between them. The V gene's germline CDR1 is LNHNV and CDR2 YYDKDF (reference sequence). The CDR3 is 13 residues long. TCRdb independently ran MiXCR on the 5' RACE reads; one entry per CDR3 protein. Of fewer than 400,000 distinct CDR3 sequences detected, 10% to 15% appear once; the ten largest clones hold 20% to 25%. Input material: PBMCs or a T cell subset sorted from them (not recorded which). The TCR sequence derives from a man in his late teens or twenties who had mild COVID-19 (a few samples of this study predate the infection). Cell type and time point are not known. V is TRBV15 and J is TRBJ2-1, with a weak D call TRBD2 (6 bases). CDR3 sequence reads: CATSRPPGLEQFF. The CDR3 region has the DNA TGTGCCACCAGCAGACCCCCGGGACTTGAGCAGTTCTTC.